This TCR beta chain was sequenced during a study of patients and donors after allogeneic stem cell transplantation. The CDR3 consists of 16 residues. Germline CDR1 MNHEY, CDR2 SVGEGT. V trimming: 6 bases; J trimming: 1 base; junction bases outside the gene matches: 8. TCRdb re-derived calls from the RT-PCR reads in MiXCR, one entry per CDR3 protein. The sample has about 410,000 distinct CDR3 sequences, about a sixth seen once. The sample comprised blood, either unsorted or a sorted T cell fraction (not recorded which). This chain links TRBV6-2 or TRBV6-3 with TRBJ2-7, with 11 nucleotides matching TRBD2. The TCR was taken from a human donor who was either an allogeneic HSCT recipient or a stem cell or donor lymphocyte infusion donor (not recorded which). It is not recorded whose cells these are; they may come from a transplant donor. The CDR3 protein is CASSLSGGGPSYEQYF. CDR3 DNA: TGTGCCAGCAGCCTTAGCGGGGGGGGCCCTTCCTACGAGCAGTACTTC.